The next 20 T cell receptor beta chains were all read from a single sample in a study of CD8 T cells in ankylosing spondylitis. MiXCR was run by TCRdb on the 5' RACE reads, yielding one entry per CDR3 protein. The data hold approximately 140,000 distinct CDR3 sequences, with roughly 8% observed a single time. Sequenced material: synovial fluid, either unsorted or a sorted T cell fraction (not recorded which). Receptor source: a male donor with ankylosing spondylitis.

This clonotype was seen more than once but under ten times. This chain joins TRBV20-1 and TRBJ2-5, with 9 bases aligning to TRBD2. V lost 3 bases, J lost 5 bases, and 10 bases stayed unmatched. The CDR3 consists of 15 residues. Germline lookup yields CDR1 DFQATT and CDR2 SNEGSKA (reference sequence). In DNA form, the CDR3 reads TGCAGTGCTAGCTTCCAGCGGGGGGCCCGGGAGACCCAGTACTTC. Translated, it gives CSASFQRGARETQYF.

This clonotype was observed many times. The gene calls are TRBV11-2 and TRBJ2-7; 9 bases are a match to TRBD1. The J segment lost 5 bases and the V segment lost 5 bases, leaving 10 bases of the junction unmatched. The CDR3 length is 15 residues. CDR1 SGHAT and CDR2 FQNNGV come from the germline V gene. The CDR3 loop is CASSQIQGAGNEQYF. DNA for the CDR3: TGTGCCAGCAGCCAGATACAGGGGGCTGGTAACGAGCAGTACTTC.

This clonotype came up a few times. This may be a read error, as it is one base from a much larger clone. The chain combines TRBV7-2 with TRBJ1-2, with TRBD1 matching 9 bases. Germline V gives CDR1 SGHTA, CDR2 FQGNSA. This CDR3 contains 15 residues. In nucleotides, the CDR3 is TGTGCCAGCAGCTCTGGACAGGGGTTGGGCTATGGCTGCACCTTC. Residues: CASSSGQGLGYGCTF.

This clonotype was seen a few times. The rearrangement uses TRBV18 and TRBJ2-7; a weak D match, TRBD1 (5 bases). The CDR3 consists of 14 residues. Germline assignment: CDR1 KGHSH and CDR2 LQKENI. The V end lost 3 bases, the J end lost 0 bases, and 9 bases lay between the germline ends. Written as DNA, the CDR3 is TGTGCCAGCTCACCGAGGCAGGGCTCCTACGAGCAGTACTTC. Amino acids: CASSPRQGSYEQYF.

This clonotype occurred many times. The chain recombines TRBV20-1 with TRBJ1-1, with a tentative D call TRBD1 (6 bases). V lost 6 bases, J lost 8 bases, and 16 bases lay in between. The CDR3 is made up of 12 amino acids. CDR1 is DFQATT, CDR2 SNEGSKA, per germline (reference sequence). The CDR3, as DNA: TGCAGTGCCTCCCGGACAGTGCCGGAAGCTTTCTTT. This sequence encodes CSASRTVPEAFF.

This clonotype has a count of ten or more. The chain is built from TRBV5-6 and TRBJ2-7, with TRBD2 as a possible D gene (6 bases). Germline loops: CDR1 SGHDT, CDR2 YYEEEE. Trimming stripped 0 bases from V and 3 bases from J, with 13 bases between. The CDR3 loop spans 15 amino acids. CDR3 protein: CASSLAVAAGYEQYF. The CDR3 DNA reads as TGTGCCAGCAGCTTGGCCGTAGCAGCGGGCTACGAGCAGTACTTC.

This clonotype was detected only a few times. CDR3 in amino acids: CSAPDRRYEQYF. The DNA for the CDR3 is TGCAGTGCCCCCGACAGGCGGTACGAGCAGTACTTC. This chain links TRBV20-1 with TRBJ2-7, with D maybe TRBD1 (6 bases). Trimming shortened V by 6 bases and J by 4 bases, and 13 bases separated the two germline ends. This CDR3 is 12 amino acids long. Germline V gene data show CDR1 as DFQATT and CDR2 as SNEGSKA (reference sequence).

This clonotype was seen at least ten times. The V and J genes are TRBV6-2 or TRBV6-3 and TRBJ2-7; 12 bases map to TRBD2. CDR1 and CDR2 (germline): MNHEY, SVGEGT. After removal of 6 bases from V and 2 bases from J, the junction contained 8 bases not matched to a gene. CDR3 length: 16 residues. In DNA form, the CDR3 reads TGTGCCAGCAGATCCCCACCTAGCGGGAGGGCCTACGAGCAGTACTTC. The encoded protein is CASRSPPSGRAYEQYF.

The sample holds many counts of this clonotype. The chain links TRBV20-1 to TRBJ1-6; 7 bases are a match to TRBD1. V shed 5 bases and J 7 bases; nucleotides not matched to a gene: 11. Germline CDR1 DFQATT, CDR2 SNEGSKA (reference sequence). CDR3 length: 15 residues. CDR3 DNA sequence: TGCAGTGCTCCCCGCCCAGACAGGGAAAATTCACCCCTCCACTTT. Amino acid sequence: CSAPRPDRENSPLHF.

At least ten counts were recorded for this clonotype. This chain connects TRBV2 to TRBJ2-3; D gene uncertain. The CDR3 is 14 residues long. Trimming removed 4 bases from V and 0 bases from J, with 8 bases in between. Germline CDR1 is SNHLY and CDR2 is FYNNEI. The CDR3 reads CASSVSGSTDTQYF. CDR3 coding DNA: TGTGCCAGCAGTGTATCGGGTAGCACAGATACGCAGTATTTT.

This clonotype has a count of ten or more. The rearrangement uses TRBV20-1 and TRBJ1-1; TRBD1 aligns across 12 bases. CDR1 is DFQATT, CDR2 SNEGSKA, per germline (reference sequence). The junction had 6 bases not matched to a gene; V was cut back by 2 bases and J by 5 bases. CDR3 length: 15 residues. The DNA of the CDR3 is TGCAGTGCTAGAAGAGGGACAGGGGGCGCGACTGAAGCTTTCTTT. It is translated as CSARRGTGGATEAFF.

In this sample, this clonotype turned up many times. The CDR3 spells CASSTGTGSEKLFF. The CDR3 bases are TGCGCCAGCAGCACCGGGACAGGGAGCGAAAAACTGTTTTTT. V and J are TRBV5-1 and TRBJ1-4, with 9 bases that match TRBD1. The V segment lost 4 bases and the J segment 8 bases; nucleotides outside the gene matches: 6. CDR1 is SGHRS and CDR2 is YFSETQ in the germline V gene. The CDR3 is made up of 14 amino acids. Variable domain in full (rest from reference TRBV5-1 and TRBJ1-4): KAGVTQTPRYLIKTRGQQVTLSCSPISGHRSVSWYQQTPGQGLQFLFEYFSETQRNKGNFPGRFSGRQFSNSRSEMNVSTLELGDSALYLCASSTGTGSEKLFFGSGTQLSVL.

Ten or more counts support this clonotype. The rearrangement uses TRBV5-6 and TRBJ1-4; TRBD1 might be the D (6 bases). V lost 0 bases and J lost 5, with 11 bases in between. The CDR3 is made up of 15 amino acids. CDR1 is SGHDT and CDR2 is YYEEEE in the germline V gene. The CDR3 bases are TGTGCCAGCAGCTTGGAAGAGACAGGCAATGAAAAACTGTTTTTT. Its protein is CASSLEETGNEKLFF.

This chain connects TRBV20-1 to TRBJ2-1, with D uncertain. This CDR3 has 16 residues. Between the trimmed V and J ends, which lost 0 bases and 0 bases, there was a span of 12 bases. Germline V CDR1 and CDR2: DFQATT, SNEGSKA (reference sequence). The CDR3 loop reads CSARDGRKSSYNEQFF. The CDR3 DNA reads TGCAGTGCTAGAGATGGGCGGAAGAGCTCCTACAATGAGCAGTTCTTC.

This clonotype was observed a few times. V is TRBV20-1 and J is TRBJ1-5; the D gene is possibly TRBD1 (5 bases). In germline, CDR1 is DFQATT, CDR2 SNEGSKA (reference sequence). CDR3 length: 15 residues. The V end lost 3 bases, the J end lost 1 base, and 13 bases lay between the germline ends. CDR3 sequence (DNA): TGCAGTGCTAGGAGAGGGTGGGGGAGCAATCAGCCCCAGCATTTT. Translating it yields CSARRGWGSNQPQHF.

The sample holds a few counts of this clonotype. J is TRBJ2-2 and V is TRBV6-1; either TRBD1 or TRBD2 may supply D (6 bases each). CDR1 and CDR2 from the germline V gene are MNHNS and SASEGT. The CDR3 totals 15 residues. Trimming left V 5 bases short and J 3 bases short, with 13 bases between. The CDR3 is CASSRGALDTGELFF. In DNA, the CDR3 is TGTGCCAGCAGTAGGGGGGCTTTGGACACCGGGGAGCTGTTTTTT.

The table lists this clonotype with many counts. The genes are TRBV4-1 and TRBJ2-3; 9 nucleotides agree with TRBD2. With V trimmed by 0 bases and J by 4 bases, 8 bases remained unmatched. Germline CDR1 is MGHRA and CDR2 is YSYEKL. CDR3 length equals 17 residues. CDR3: CASSQDVGRGGADTQYF. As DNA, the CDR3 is TGCGCCAGCAGCCAAGATGTTGGGCGGGGGGGTGCAGATACGCAGTATTTT.

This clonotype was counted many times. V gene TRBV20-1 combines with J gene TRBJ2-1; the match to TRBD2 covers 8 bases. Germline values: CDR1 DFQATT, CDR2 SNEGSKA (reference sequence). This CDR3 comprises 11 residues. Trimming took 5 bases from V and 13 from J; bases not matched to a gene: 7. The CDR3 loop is CSAEGAGGQFF. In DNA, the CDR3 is TGCAGTGCTGAAGGTGCGGGAGGACAGTTCTTC.

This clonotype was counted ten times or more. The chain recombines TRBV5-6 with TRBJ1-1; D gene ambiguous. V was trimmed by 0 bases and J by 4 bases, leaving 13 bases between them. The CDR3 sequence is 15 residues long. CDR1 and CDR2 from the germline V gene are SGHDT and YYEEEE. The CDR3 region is CASSLGAGRSTEAFF. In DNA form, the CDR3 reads TGTGCCAGCAGCTTGGGGGCAGGCAGGTCCACTGAAGCTTTCTTT. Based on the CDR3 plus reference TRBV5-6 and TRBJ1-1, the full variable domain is DAGVTQSPTHLIKTRGQQVTLRCSPKSGHDTVSWYQQALGQGPQFIFQYYEEEERQRGNFPDRFSGHQFPNYSSELNVNALLLGDSALYLCASSLGAGRSTEAFFGQGTRLTVV.

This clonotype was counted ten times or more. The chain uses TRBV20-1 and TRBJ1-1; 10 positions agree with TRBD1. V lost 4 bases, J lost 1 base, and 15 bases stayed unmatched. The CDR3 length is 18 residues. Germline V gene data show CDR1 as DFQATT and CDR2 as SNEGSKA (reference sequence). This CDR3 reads CSAKRQGASILWNTEAFF. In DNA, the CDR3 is TGCAGTGCTAAAAGACAGGGGGCGTCTATATTGTGGAACACTGAAGCTTTCTTT.